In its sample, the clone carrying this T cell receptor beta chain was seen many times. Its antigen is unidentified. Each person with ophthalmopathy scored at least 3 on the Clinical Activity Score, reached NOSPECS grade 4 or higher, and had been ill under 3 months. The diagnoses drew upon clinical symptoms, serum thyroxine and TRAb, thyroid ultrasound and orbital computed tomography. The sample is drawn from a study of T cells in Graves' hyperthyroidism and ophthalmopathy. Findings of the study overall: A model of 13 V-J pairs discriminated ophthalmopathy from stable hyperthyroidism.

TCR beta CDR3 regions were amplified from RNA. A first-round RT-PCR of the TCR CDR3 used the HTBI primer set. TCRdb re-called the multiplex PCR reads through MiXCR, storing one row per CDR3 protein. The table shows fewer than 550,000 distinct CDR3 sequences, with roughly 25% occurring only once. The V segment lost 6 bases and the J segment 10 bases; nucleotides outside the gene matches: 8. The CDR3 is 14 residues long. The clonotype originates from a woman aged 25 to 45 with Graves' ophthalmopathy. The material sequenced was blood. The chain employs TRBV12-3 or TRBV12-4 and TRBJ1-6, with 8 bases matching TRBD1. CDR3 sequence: CASSQTGGGSPLHF. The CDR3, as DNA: TGTGCCAGCAGCCAAACAGGGGGTGGGTCACCCCTCCACTTT.